Below are 23 T cell receptor beta chains sequenced from a single sample in a study of shared clonotypes between healthy human individuals. Naive CD8 isolation took CD45RO-negative cells positively selected for CCR7 and excluded terminally differentiated effector memory CD45RA+ cells. TCRdb's copy holds only in-frame clones and misses some; the assay was immunoSEQ multiplex PCR. The sample includes roughly 650,000 clones, approximately 96% of them seen just once. Sequenced material: naive CD8+ T cells sorted from blood. Source of these receptors: a woman in her twenties or thirties in good health.

This chain uses TRBV7-7 with TRBJ2-5, with a possible D match to TRBD2 (6 bases). CDR1 SSHAT and CDR2 FNYEAQ come from the germline V gene (reference sequence). V was trimmed by 0 bases and J by 4 bases, leaving 21 bases between them. This CDR3 has 18 amino acids. CDR3 nucleotide sequence: TGTGCCAGCAGCTTAGCGCCACGAGGAGGGGTTCAGGTAGAGACCCAGTACTTC. Residues: CASSLAPRGGVQVETQYF.

This chain uses TRBV7-8 with TRBJ2-7; D may correspond to TRBD1 or TRBD2 (5 bases each). The CDR3 totals 15 residues. The V and J ends lost 5 bases and 0 bases respectively, with 14 bases between them. Germline CDR1 SGHVS, CDR2 FQNEAQ. Written as DNA, the CDR3 is TGTGCCAGCAGCCTCTGGGACGTGAGCTCCTACGAGCAGTACTTC. Translated: CASSLWDVSSYEQYF.

The V and J genes are TRBV25-1 and TRBJ1-1; TRBD1 aligns across 8 bases. V trimming: 7 bases; J trimming: 5 bases; junction bases outside the gene matches: 21. Germline-derived CDR1 and CDR2 are MGHDK and SYGVNS. The CDR3 is 18 amino acids. Here the CDR3 reads CASIGTFERDRWNTEAFF. The CDR3 DNA is TGTGCCAGCATAGGAACTTTCGAAAGGGACAGGTGGAATACTGAAGCTTTCTTT.

The rearrangement links TRBV25-1 to TRBJ2-7; D not resolved. The germline V gene encodes CDR1 MGHDK and CDR2 SYGVNS. V gave up 4 bases and J gave up 1 base, with 8 bases separating them. This CDR3 is 13 amino acids long. CDR3 protein: CASSGLVSYEQYF. The CDR3 DNA is TGTGCCAGCAGTGGTCTTGTGTCCTACGAGCAGTACTTC.

The gene calls are TRBV5-5 and TRBJ1-2; TRBD1 is a possible D gene (6 bases). This CDR3 spans 16 amino acids. CDR1 and CDR2 from the germline V gene are SGHKS and YYEKEE (reference sequence). Trimming removed 0 bases from V and 4 bases from J, with 16 bases in between. In DNA form, the CDR3 reads TGTGCCAGCAGCTTGGACAGGACAGCGGCCCCCTATGGCTACACCTTC. Translated, it gives CASSLDRTAAPYGYTF.

The chain has TRBV10-3 and TRBJ2-5; D is possibly TRBD2 (6 bases). Matching the DNA end better, TRBJ2-7 makes the J call doubtful. The CDR3 runs 12 residues. Germline-derived CDR1 and CDR2 are ENHRY and SYGVKD. The CDR3 nucleotides are TGTGCCATCTCGGGGGAGAGGTACGAGCAGTACTTC. Encoded protein: CAISGERYEQYF.

A single count supports this clone. The rearrangement links TRBV5-8 to TRBJ2-7, with 12 bases matching TRBD1. V gave up 0 bases and J gave up 5 bases; unmatched junction bases: 9. Germline CDR1 is SGHTS and CDR2 is YDEGEE. The CDR3 length is 17 residues. CDR3 coding DNA: TGTGCCAGCAGCTTGGGACCGGGACAGGGGGCGTCGGACGAGCAGTACTTC. This encodes CASSLGPGQGASDEQYF.

This sequence joins TRBV5-6 and TRBJ1-2; D possibly corresponds to TRBD1 (6 bases). This CDR3 is built from 13 residues. Per the germline V gene, CDR1 is SGHDT and CDR2 is YYEEEE. V lost 2 bases, J lost 6 bases, and 11 bases lay in between. The CDR3 protein is CASSFPGGDGYTF. Here the CDR3 DNA reads TGTGCCAGCAGCTTTCCCGGGGGCGATGGCTACACCTTC.

The chain links TRBV11-1 to TRBJ2-5, with D possibly TRBD1 on 5 matching bases. Trimming removed 0 bases at V and 3 bases at J, with 8 bases between. The CDR3 length is 14 residues. Germline V gene sequence: CDR1 SGHAT, CDR2 FQDESV (reference sequence). DNA for the CDR3: TGTGCCAGCAGCTTAGCAGGGGTAGAAGAGACCCAGTACTTC. Protein sequence: CASSLAGVEETQYF.

V is TRBV7-9 and J is TRBJ2-2; 11 bases are shared with TRBD2. Trimming at V came to 4 bases and at J to 6 bases, leaving 13 bases not matched to a gene. Germline assignment: CDR1 SEHNR and CDR2 FQNEAQ (reference sequence). There are 18 residues in the CDR3. In DNA form, the CDR3 reads TGTGCCAGCAGCTCCCGACCAACTAGCGGGAGATTGTCCGGGGAGCTGTTTTTT. This translates into CASSSRPTSGRLSGELFF.

The CDR3, as DNA: TGTGCCAGCAGCTTCCGTGAAGAGCAAGGAAATGAAAAACTGTTTTTT. As protein: CASSFREEQGNEKLFF. The V call is TRBV7-9, the J call TRBJ1-4, with D unresolved. The ends were cut back, 3 bases at V and 5 bases at J, with 16 bases in the middle. CDR1 SEHNR and CDR2 FQNEAQ come from the germline V gene (reference sequence). The CDR3 has 16 amino acids.

This chain connects TRBV30 to TRBJ2-1, with TRBD1 matching over 9 bases. The germline V gene has CDR1 GTSNPN and CDR2 SVGIG (reference sequence). V gave up 5 bases and J gave up 10 bases; unmatched junction bases: 6. This CDR3 has 12 amino acids. The CDR3 sequence: CAWAGDRAEQFF. The CDR3 bases are TGTGCCTGGGCGGGGGACAGGGCCGAGCAGTTCTTC.

The rearrangement uses TRBV5-8 and TRBJ2-2; TRBD2 matches at 12 bases. Trimming at V came to 2 bases and at J to 4 bases, leaving 6 bases not matched to a gene. The CDR3 is 17 residues long. Germline lookup yields CDR1 SGHTS and CDR2 YDEGEE. CDR3 sequence reads: CASSFRLAGVVTGELFF. The CDR3 nucleotides read TGTGCCAGCAGCTTTAGACTAGCGGGAGTTGTCACCGGGGAGCTGTTTTTT.

V usage is TRBV2 and J usage is TRBJ1-1; D not resolved. Trimming stripped 6 bases from V and 7 bases from J, with 6 bases between. The CDR3 contains 10 residues. CDR1 is SNHLY and CDR2 is FYNNEI in the germline V gene. The CDR3 loop is CASSSGEAFF. In DNA form, the CDR3 reads TGTGCCAGCAGCTCAGGTGAAGCTTTCTTT.

The chain carries TRBV30 and TRBJ1-1; maybe TRBD1 (5 bases). This CDR3 spans 13 amino acids. The ends were cut back, 0 bases at V and 3 bases at J, with 8 bases in the middle. Germline V gene lookup returns CDR1 GTSNPN and CDR2 SVGIG (reference sequence). The CDR3 DNA reads as TGTGCCTGGAGTGTGGGGGGACACACTGAAGCTTTCTTT. It yields the protein CAWSVGGHTEAFF.

The chain carries TRBV29-1 and TRBJ2-7; the D gene is possibly TRBD2 (8 bases). The CDR3 loop spans 14 amino acids. The V end lost 7 bases, the J end lost 3 bases, and 19 bases lay between the germline ends. CDR1 and CDR2 from the germline V gene are SQVTM and ANQGSEA. CDR3 region: CSAQGGGGNYEQYF. CDR3 DNA: TGCAGCGCCCAGGGGGGCGGGGGGAACTACGAGCAGTACTTC.

The table lists this clone with a count of one. This chain joins TRBV27 and TRBJ2-1; TRBD2 agrees at 11 bases. This CDR3 has 14 residues. Trimming took 8 bases from V and 8 from J; bases not matched to a gene: 8. The germline V gene encodes CDR1 MNHEY and CDR2 SMNVEV (reference sequence). The CDR3 DNA sequence: TGTGCCAGCCATTATAGCGGGAGGGCCTATGAGCAGTTCTTC. This encodes CASHYSGRAYEQFF.

The chain links TRBV7-9 to TRBJ2-7, with 10 bases lining up with TRBD2. This CDR3 has 17 residues. With V trimmed by 5 bases and J by 0 bases, 10 bases remained unmatched. Germline V lookup: CDR1 SEHNR, CDR2 FQNEAQ (reference sequence). CDR3 nucleotides: TGTGCCAGCAGCCCGAGGACTAGCGGTGTCCTCTCCTACGAGCAGTACTTC. Amino acids: CASSPRTSGVLSYEQYF.

CDR3 residues: CASSPDLYGYTF. The CDR3 DNA sequence: TGTGCCAGCAGCCCGGACCTTTATGGCTACACCTTC. The chain joins TRBV11-1 to TRBJ1-2; D gene unclear. The V and J ends lost 5 bases and 5 bases respectively, with 9 bases between them. The CDR3 has 12 residues. CDR1 is SGHAT and CDR2 is FQDESV in the germline V gene (reference sequence).

The chain combines TRBV6-5 with TRBJ1-2; tentatively, D is TRBD1 (6 bases). Per the germline V gene, CDR1 is MNHEY and CDR2 is SVGAGI. There are 12 residues in the CDR3. V lost 4 bases and J 7 bases, leaving 10 bases between the germline ends. The CDR3 DNA reads TGTGCCAGCAGTTCCGGAGGGGGTGGCTACACCTTC. The encoded protein is CASSSGGGGYTF.

Concerning this clone: The same CDR3 is also encoded by other DNA sequences in this sample. The J gene is TRBJ2-2, the V gene TRBV11-2; 7 bases match TRBD2. The CDR3 spans 14 residues. V lost 1 base, J lost 6 bases, and 2 bases stayed unmatched. The germline V gene encodes CDR1 SGHAT and CDR2 FQNNGV. CDR3 residues: CASSLGAGAGELFF. The CDR3 coding sequence is TGTGCCAGCAGCTTAGGTGCGGGGGCCGGGGAGCTGTTTTTT. Full variable domain (remainder filled in from reference TRBV11-2 and TRBJ2-2): EAGVAQSPRYKIIEKRQSVAFWCNPISGHATLYWYQQILGQGPKLLIQFQNNGVVDDSQLPKDRFSAERLKGVDSTLKIQPAKLEDSAVYLCASSLGAGAGELFFGEGSRLTVL.

V usage is TRBV2 and J usage is TRBJ2-2; D remains ambiguous. The CDR3 sequence is 17 residues long. Trimming removed 6 bases from V and 5 bases from J, with 22 bases in between. The germline V gene encodes CDR1 SNHLY and CDR2 FYNNEI. CDR3 bases: TGTGCCAGCAGGGTGAGAGTTAGCCCCCTCGGGACCGGGGAGCTGTTTTTT. Residues: CASRVRVSPLGTGELFF.

This clone was recorded once. The rearrangement joins TRBV19 to TRBJ2-7, with D possibly matching TRBD2 (6 bases). Germline CDR1 LNHDA, CDR2 SQIVND (reference sequence). Trimming removed 7 bases at V and 4 bases at J, with 17 bases between. There are 14 residues in the CDR3. This CDR3 is CASTPGWGVYEQYF. CDR3 bases: TGTGCCAGTACCCCAGGGTGGGGGGTGTACGAGCAGTACTTC.